This T cell receptor beta chain derives from a study of blood T cell repertoires in COVID-19. Overall study context: Samples came from the United States, Italy and Spain, spanning acute and convalescent COVID-19. In each case, the material was cDNA or gDNA derived from T cells, B-cell-depleted T cells, or PBMCs.

The CDR3 covers 14 residues. Trimming pared 2 bases from V and 0 bases from J, leaving 7 bases between. From germline, CDR1 is MNHEY and CDR2 SVGEGT. Only in-frame clones appear in the TCRdb table, and some are missing; sequencing was by immunoSEQ multiplex PCR. Here the sample spans 85,000 to 95,000 clones, roughly 78% being singletons. The material sequenced was peripheral blood. This receptor was taken from an elderly woman with acute or convalescent COVID-19. V gene TRBV6-2 or TRBV6-3 combines with J gene TRBJ1-2; D gene unclear. The CDR3 reads CASSYQAPNYGYTF. The CDR3 bases are TGTGCCAGCAGTTACCAGGCGCCTAACTATGGCTACACCTTC.